Below, one T cell receptor (beta chain) is given with its context. Its antigen is unidentified. J lost 7 bases, V lost 1 base, and 6 bases had no gene match. Germline values: CDR1 SEHNR, CDR2 FQNEAQ (reference sequence). CDR3 size: 15 residues. This record belongs to a study of T cell responses to AZD1222 COVID-19 vaccine. General observations from the study: The study found Spike-specific TCR breadth and depth rose after two AZD1222 doses. In the spike-specific TCR repertoire, nearly half reportedly target unmutated variant regions.

Profiled with immunoSEQ multiplex PCR; TCRdb holds only in-frame clones, not every one. The sample contains about 190,000 clones, just over 90% of which appear only once. The sample consisted of peripheral blood, taken on day 0 of AZD1222 vaccination. The genes are TRBV7-9 and TRBJ2-1, with TRBD2 matching 8 bases. This TCR was recovered from an adult in good health. The CDR3 region has the DNA TGTGCCAGCAGCTTAGGAACTAGCGGTGGGAATGAGCAGTTCTTC. This encodes CASSLGTSGGNEQFF.